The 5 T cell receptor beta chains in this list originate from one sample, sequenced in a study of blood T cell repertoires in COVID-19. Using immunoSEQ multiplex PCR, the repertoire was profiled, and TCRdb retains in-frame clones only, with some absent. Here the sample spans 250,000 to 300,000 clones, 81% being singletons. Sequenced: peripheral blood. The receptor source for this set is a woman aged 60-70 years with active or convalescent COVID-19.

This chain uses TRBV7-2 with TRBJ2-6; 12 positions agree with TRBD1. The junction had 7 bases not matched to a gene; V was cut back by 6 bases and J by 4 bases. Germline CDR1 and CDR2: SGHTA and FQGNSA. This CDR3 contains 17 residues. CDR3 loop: CASRPGQGASGANVLTF. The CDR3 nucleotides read TGTGCCAGCAGGCCGGGACAGGGGGCGTCCGGGGCCAACGTCCTGACTTTC.

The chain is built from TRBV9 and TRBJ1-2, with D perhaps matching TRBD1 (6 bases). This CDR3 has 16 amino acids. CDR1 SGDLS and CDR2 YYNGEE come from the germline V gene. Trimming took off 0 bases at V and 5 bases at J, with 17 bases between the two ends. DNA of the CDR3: TGTGCCAGCAGCGTAGGAGGCCCGGAGACAGGTTATGGCTACACCTTC. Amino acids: CASSVGGPETGYGYTF.

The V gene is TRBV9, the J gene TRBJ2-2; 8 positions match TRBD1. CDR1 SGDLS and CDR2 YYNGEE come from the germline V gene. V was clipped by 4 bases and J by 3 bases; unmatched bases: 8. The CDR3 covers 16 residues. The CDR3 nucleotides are TGTGCCAGCAGCACCCCAGGGGGCGCGGACACCGGGGAGCTGTTTTTT. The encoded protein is CASSTPGGADTGELFF.

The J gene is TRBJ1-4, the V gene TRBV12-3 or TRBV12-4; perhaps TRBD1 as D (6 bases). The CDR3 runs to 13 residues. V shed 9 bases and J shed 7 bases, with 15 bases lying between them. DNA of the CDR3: TGTGCCAGTGGACCGAGGGGGAGTGAAAAACTGTTTTTT. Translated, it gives CASGPRGSEKLFF.

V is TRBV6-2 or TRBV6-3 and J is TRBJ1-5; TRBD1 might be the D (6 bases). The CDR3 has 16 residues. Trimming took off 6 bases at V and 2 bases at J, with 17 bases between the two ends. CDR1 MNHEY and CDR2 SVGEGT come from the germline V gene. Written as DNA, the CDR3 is TGTGCCAGCAGCCCTAAGGGGGGGAGCGGCAATCAGCCCCAGCATTTT. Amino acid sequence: CASSPKGGSGNQPQHF.